Listed below are T cell receptor beta chains from one sample, sequenced in a study of cytomegalovirus exposure and HLA in healthy donors. Using immunoSEQ multiplex PCR, the repertoire was profiled, and TCRdb retains in-frame clones only, with some absent. The table shows around 200,000 clones, with 79% occurring only once. Sequenced input: PBMCs. These receptors all stem from a woman in her 30s in good health and CMV-seropositive. Both conserved end residues are part of each CDR3. The D gene is left open where the match is weak. Not all rows give a size; the values are once, few, many and, for expanded clones, a class.

NA	NA	TRBV10-3	TRBJ2-7	CAISESGLSPDGSYEQYF	TGTGCCATCAGTGAGTCAGGACTATCTCCCGACGGCTCCTACGAGCAGTACTTC
NA	NA	TRBV29-1	TRBJ1-5	CSVEVGGNGNQPQHF	TGCAGCGTTGAGGTTGGCGGGAACGGCAATCAGCCCCAGCATTTT
NA	TRBD1	TRBV10-3	TRBJ2-7	CAITPDRDREQYF	TGTGCCATCACCCCGGACAGGGACCGCGAGCAGTACTTC
few	NA	TRBV5-8	TRBJ2-7	CASSLEAAVYEQYF	TGTGCCAGCAGCTTAGAAGCGGCAGTCTACGAGCAGTACTTC
NA	TRBD1	TRBV6-6	TRBJ1-3	CASSPGQGHSGNTIYF	TGTGCCAGCAGTCCGGGACAGGGTCACTCCGGAAACACCATATATTTT
NA	TRBD2	TRBV15	TRBJ2-7	CATSSLAGGPYEQYF	TGTGCCACCAGCAGCCTAGCGGGGGGGCCCTACGAGCAGTACTTC
NA	NA	TRBV2	TRBJ2-5	CASTGLKETQYF	TGTGCCAGTACAGGGTTAAAAGAGACCCAGTACTTC
NA	TRBD1	TRBV19	TRBJ1-4	CASSIDLTVGQEREKLFF	TGTGCCAGTAGTATAGATCTTACCGTGGGACAGGAACGTGAAAAACTGTTTTTT
NA	NA	TRBV6-5	TRBJ1-1	CASSYSGSGSTEAFF	TGTGCCAGCAGTTACTCAGGTTCGGGGAGCACTGAAGCTTTCTTT
NA	NA	TRBV18	TRBJ2-5	CASSPGSQETQYF	TGTGCCAGCTCACCCGGGTCCCAAGAGACCCAGTACTTC
NA	TRBD1	TRBV7-2	TRBJ2-3	CASSWASGTGFTDTQYF	TGTGCCAGCAGCTGGGCCTCCGGGACAGGATTTACAGATACGCAGTATTTT
NA	NA	TRBV29-1	TRBJ2-1	CSAGPAGKGEQFF	TGCAGCGCCGGACCAGCGGGTAAGGGTGAGCAGTTCTTC
NA	NA	TRBV5-1	TRBJ2-6	CASSLAGSGANVLTF	TGCGCCAGCAGCTTGGCAGGGTCTGGGGCCAACGTCCTGACTTTC
NA	NA	TRBV7-8	TRBJ2-7	CASSLARTATYEQYF	TGTGCCAGCAGCTTAGCCCGGACAGCGACCTACGAGCAGTACTTC
NA	TRBD2	TRBV6-1	TRBJ2-7	CASSGVAGDEQYF	TGTGCCAGCAGTGGCGTAGCGGGAGACGAGCAGTACTTC
NA	TRBD2	TRBV5-4	TRBJ2-1	CASSLIQRGNNEQFF	TGTGCCAGCAGCTTGATCCAGCGGGGTAATAATGAGCAGTTCTTC
NA	TRBD1	TRBV6-5	TRBJ2-7	CASRRGQDNKQYF	TGTGCCAGCAGGAGGGGACAGGATAATAAGCAGTACTTC
NA	TRBD2	TRBV4-3	TRBJ2-1	CASSQPGTSGRWNEQFF	TGCGCCAGCAGCCAACCCGGGACTAGCGGGAGATGGAATGAGCAGTTCTTC
NA	TRBD2	TRBV7-9	TRBJ2-2	CASSPITIAGDTGELFF	TGTGCCAGCAGCCCGATAACTATAGCGGGTGACACCGGGGAGCTGTTTTTT
NA	NA	TRBV5-1	TRBJ2-2	CASSLAGGGAPTGELFF	TGCGCCAGCAGCTTGGCCGGTGGGGGGGCGCCGACCGGGGAGCTGTTTTTT
NA	TRBD2	TRBV2	TRBJ2-7	CASEEREGTYEQYF	TGTGCCAGCGAGGAGCGGGAGGGGACCTACGAGCAGTACTTC
NA	TRBD1	TRBV5-1	TRBJ2-1	CASSLGTGAREQFF	TGCGCCAGCAGCTTGGGGACAGGGGCGAGGGAGCAGTTCTTC
NA	NA	TRBV7-5	TRBJ2-1	CARRLHRDRTNEQFF	TGTGCCAGAAGATTACACCGGGACAGGACCAATGAGCAGTTCTTC
NA	NA	TRBV2	TRBJ2-5	CASSVEGATSRETRYF	TGTGCCAGCAGTGTGGAGGGGGCAACTAGCCGAGAGACCCGGTACTTC
NA	NA	TRBV7-6	TRBJ1-4	CASSLVELRQGLGKLFF	TGTGCCAGCAGCTTAGTGGAGTTAAGGCAGGGTCTCGGTAAACTGTTTTTT
NA	NA	TRBV5-6	TRBJ2-7	CASSRAMTASYEQYF	TGTGCCAGCAGCAGAGCCATGACAGCTTCCTACGAGCAGTACTTC
NA	TRBD1	TRBV7-8	TRBJ1-5	CASSPGQGGQPQHF	TGTGCCAGCAGCCCCGGACAGGGTGGGCAGCCCCAGCATTTT
NA	NA	TRBV5-6	TRBJ2-1	CASSLAARENEQFF	TGTGCCAGCAGCTTGGCCGCCCGCGAGAATGAGCAGTTCTTC
NA	NA	TRBV4-1	TRBJ2-3	CASSQGAVVPANTQYF	TGCGCCAGCAGCCAAGGTGCCGTAGTTCCCGCCAATACGCAGTATTTT
NA	TRBD1	TRBV2	TRBJ1-1	CASSNRGLGTEAFF	TGTGCCAGCAGTAACAGGGGGCTCGGCACTGAAGCTTTCTTT
NA	TRBD1	TRBV6-1	TRBJ1-1	CASSQGGVGMKAFF	TGTGCCAGCAGCCAAGGGGGCGTCGGGATGAAAGCTTTCTTT
NA	TRBD2	TRBV2	TRBJ2-1	CASRWTSGHNEQFF	TGTGCCAGCAGATGGACTAGCGGACACAATGAGCAGTTCTTC
NA	NA	TRBV4-3	TRBJ2-6	CASSPTWGPGANVLTF	TGCGCCAGCAGCCCGACCTGGGGGCCTGGGGCCAACGTCCTGACTTTC
NA	NA	TRBV9	TRBJ2-2	CASSVAPGYTGELFF	TGTGCCAGCAGCGTAGCCCCAGGATATACCGGGGAGCTGTTTTTT
NA	TRBD1	TRBV7-6	TRBJ2-2	CASRPRTGVNTGELFF	TGTGCCAGCAGACCTCGGACAGGGGTCAACACCGGGGAGCTGTTTTTT
NA	NA	TRBV9	TRBJ1-6	CASRRDWGESPLHF	TGTGCCAGCAGACGGGATTGGGGGGAATCGCCCCTCCACTTT
NA	TRBD1	TRBV5-1	TRBJ1-6	CASSLLPGQGIRSPLHF	TGCGCCAGCAGCCTACTCCCGGGACAGGGGATACGGTCACCCCTCCACTTT
NA	TRBD2	TRBV19	TRBJ2-5	CASSPELGLAGRETQYF	TGTGCCAGTAGCCCCGAATTGGGACTAGCGGGACGAGAGACCCAGTACTTC
NA	TRBD1	TRBV5-1	TRBJ1-5	CASSTGQGGNQPQHF	TGCGCCAGCAGTACGGGACAGGGTGGGAATCAGCCCCAGCATTTT
NA	NA	TRBV18	TRBJ2-7	CASSRERSTEQYF	TGTGCCAGCTCACGAGAGCGGTCAACAGAGCAGTACTTC
NA	TRBD1	TRBV10-3	TRBJ1-4	CATQTGSAEKLFF	TGTGCCACCCAGACAGGGTCGGCTGAAAAACTGTTTTTT
NA	NA	TRBV10-2	TRBJ2-2	CASSESIAGSGTGELFF	TGCGCCAGCAGTGAGTCGATTGCAGGGTCCGGCACCGGGGAGCTGTTTTTT
few	TRBD1	TRBV27	TRBJ2-2	CASSYGQGAGPGELFF	TGTGCCAGCAGTTATGGACAGGGGGCCGGCCCCGGGGAGCTGTTTTTT
NA	NA	TRBV11-2	TRBJ1-2	CASSLTGYGYTF	TGTGCCAGCAGCTTAACCGGCTATGGCTACACCTTC
NA	TRBD2	TRBV7-8	TRBJ2-7	CASSPSGGTYEQYF	TGTGCCAGCAGCCCTAGCGGGGGAACCTACGAGCAGTACTTC
NA	NA	TRBV6-1	TRBJ2-3	CASKVRGSDTQYF	TGTGCCAGCAAGGTCAGGGGCTCAGATACGCAGTATTTT
NA	NA	TRBV5-1	TRBJ2-7	CASSLSQGFYEQYF	TGCGCCAGCAGCTTGTCACAGGGTTTCTACGAGCAGTACTTC
NA	NA	TRBV14	TRBJ2-5	CASSQDIGQWGETQYF	TGTGCCAGCAGCCAAGATATTGGACAGTGGGGCGAGACCCAGTACTTC
NA	TRBD2	TRBV6-6	TRBJ2-5	CASRRRLAGWKETQYF	TGTGCCAGCAGACGCCGACTAGCGGGATGGAAAGAGACCCAGTACTTC
NA	NA	TRBV6-5	TRBJ2-1	CASSYSMDSTNEQFF	TGTGCCAGCAGTTACTCAATGGACTCCACCAATGAGCAGTTCTTC
NA	TRBD2	TRBV10-2	TRBJ2-7	CASSETGLAGDEQYF	TGCGCCAGCAGTGAGACGGGACTAGCGGGAGACGAGCAGTACTTC
NA	TRBD1	TRBV5-3	TRBJ1-2	CATRRGLSMGYGYTF	TGTGCCACACGCAGGGGGCTATCGATGGGCTATGGCTACACCTTC
NA	NA	TRBV10-1	TRBJ2-2	CASSDRTNTGELFF	TGCGCCAGCAGTGACAGGACGAACACCGGGGAGCTGTTTTTT
NA	TRBD1	TRBV7-2	TRBJ2-1	CASSSDRAGEQFF	TGTGCCAGCAGCTCCGACAGGGCTGGTGAGCAGTTCTTC